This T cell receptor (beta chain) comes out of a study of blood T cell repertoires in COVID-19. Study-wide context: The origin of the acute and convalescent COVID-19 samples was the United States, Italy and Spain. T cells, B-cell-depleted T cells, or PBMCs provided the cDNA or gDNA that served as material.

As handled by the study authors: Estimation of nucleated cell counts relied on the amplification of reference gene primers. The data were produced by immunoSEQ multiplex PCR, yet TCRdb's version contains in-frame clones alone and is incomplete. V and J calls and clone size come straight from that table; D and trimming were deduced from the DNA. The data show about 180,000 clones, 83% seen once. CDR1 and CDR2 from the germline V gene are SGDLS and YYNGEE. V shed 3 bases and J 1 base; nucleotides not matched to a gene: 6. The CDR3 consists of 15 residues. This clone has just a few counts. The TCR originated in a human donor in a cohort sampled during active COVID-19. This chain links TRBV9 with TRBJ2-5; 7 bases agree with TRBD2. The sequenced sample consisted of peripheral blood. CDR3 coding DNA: TGTGCCAGCAGCGCCAGGGAGGGAGCCCAAGAGACCCAGTACTTC. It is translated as CASSAREGAQETQYF.